This T cell receptor (beta chain) is drawn from a study of cytomegalovirus exposure and HLA in healthy donors. It was with 60 Vbeta and 13 Jbeta primers that the PCR ran. Some clones are missing from TCRdb's copy, which holds only in-frame ones; the method was immunoSEQ multiplex PCR. In all, the sample yields 150,000 to 250,000 clones. CDR1 is MNHEY, CDR2 SMNVEV, per germline (reference sequence). The CDR3 covers 15 residues. The trim removed 2 bases at V and 10 bases at J, leaving 8 bases unmatched. This receptor was taken from a boy aged 5-17 years in good health and CMV-seronegative. Sequencing was done on a sample of PBMCs. The chain combines TRBV27 with TRBJ2-1; TRBD2 aligns across 10 bases. The CDR3 DNA follows: TGTGCCAGCAGTTTAGAGGGGGGAGCGGGAGGGGAGCAGTTCTTC. It yields the protein CASSLEGGAGGEQFF.